This TCR beta chain was sequenced in a study of response to subunit inactivated influenza vaccine. TCRdb fed the RT-PCR reads into MiXCR, producing one record per CDR3 protein. The sample holds a few hundred thousand distinct CDR3 sequences, 10% to 15% seen once. Germline CDR1 reads SGHRS; CDR2 reads YFSETQ. This CDR3 is 17 amino acids long. V lost 0 bases to trimming and J lost 3 bases, with 15 bases between them. Sequenced here: non-naive T cells sorted from PBMCs, sampled approximately 15 days before vaccination. This TCR was sampled from a man in his fifties who received an inactivated influenza vaccine. The chain joins TRBV5-1 to TRBJ2-2, with D possibly called TRBD1 or TRBD2 (5 bases each). CDR3 protein: CASSLASGTTDTGELFF. For the CDR3, the DNA is TGCGCCAGCAGCTTGGCGTCAGGGACGACGGACACCGGGGAGCTGTTTTTT.